Below, 17 T cell receptor beta chains from the same sample are listed, as sequenced in a study of siplizumab effects on memory and regulatory T cells. The assay was immunoSEQ multiplex PCR, and TCRdb's table has in-frame clones only and misses some. The data hold approximately 100,000 clones, with 80% to 95% observed a single time. Source material: CD4+ T cells sorted from blood. Receptors were obtained from a human donor in good health. Some clones in this sample may be carry-over from other donors' samples.

Comments on this clone: The junction does not match germline at one end; this may be a read error. The J gene is TRBJ2-1, the V gene TRBV7-7; D might be TRBD2 (6 bases). The CDR3 spans 14 residues. Germline-derived CDR1 and CDR2 are SSHAT and FNYEAQ (reference sequence). The chain's CDR3 is CASSLARGTNEQFF. The DNA of the CDR3 is TGTGCTAGCAGCTTAGCGCGGGGTACCAATGAGCAGTTCTTC.

The gene calls are TRBV11-1 and TRBJ2-3, with 9 bases identical to TRBD1. Germline-derived CDR1 and CDR2 are SGHAT and FQDESV (reference sequence). The CDR3 is 15 amino acids. V was clipped by 4 bases and J by 3 bases; unmatched bases: 5. The chain's CDR3 is CASSSGTGTTDTQYF. The DNA for the CDR3 is TGTGCCAGCAGCTCAGGGACAGGGACAACAGATACGCAGTATTTT.

This chain joins TRBV18 and TRBJ2-4; the match to TRBD2 covers 15 bases. The CDR3 totals 20 residues. Unmatched junction bases numbered 14, after V lost 6 bases and J lost 2 bases. Germline CDR1 and CDR2: KGHSH and LQKENI. CDR3 bases: TGTGCCAGCTCCGAGATGACAGGAGGACTAGCGGGAGGGTCCAAAAACATTCAGTACTTC. It translates to CASSEMTGGLAGGSKNIQYF.

This chain uses TRBV6-6 with TRBJ1-4; 7 bases are a match to TRBD1. V was pared by 4 bases and J by 8 bases, with 1 base of the junction left unmatched. This CDR3 is built from 12 residues. Germline values: CDR1 MNHNY, CDR2 SVGAGI (reference sequence). The CDR3 sequence: CASSSGGEKLFF. DNA of the CDR3: TGTGCCAGCAGTTCAGGGGGGGAAAAACTGTTTTTT.

This chain connects TRBV25-1 to TRBJ2-3; D may match TRBD1 or TRBD2 (6 bases each). The germline V and J ends were trimmed by 1 base and 8 bases, with 16 bases remaining between them. Germline V gene lookup returns CDR1 MGHDK and CDR2 SYGVNS. The CDR3 extends over 15 amino acids. CDR3 loop: CASSEWVTGGGTQYF. CDR3 sequence (DNA): TGTGCCAGCAGTGAATGGGTGACCGGAGGGGGTACGCAGTATTTT.

The J gene is TRBJ2-7, the V gene TRBV4-2; no definite D call. CDR3 length equals 14 residues. Trimming pared 0 bases from V and 4 bases from J, leaving 10 bases between. Germline V gives CDR1 LGHNA, CDR2 YNFKEQ. The CDR3 sequence is CASSQDQGPYEQYF. The CDR3 coding sequence is TGTGCCAGCAGCCAAGATCAAGGACCGTACGAGCAGTACTTC.

The V and J genes are TRBV29-1 and TRBJ2-1; D might be TRBD2 (7 bases). Trimming pared 7 bases from V and 2 bases from J, leaving 21 bases between. The germline gives CDR1 SQVTM, CDR2 ANQGSEA. The CDR3 is 16 residues long. The CDR3 DNA follows: TGCAGCGCCCCCCGTCGTGGGCGGGGGCCCTACAATGAGCAGTTCTTC. It specifies CSAPRRGRGPYNEQFF.

J is TRBJ2-7 and V is TRBV7-9; no clear D. This CDR3 spans 13 amino acids. CDR1 is SEHNR and CDR2 is FQNEAQ in the germline V gene (reference sequence). Trimming stripped 1 base from V and 2 bases from J, with 6 bases between. CDR3 nucleotides: TGTGCCAGCAGCTTAGTACAAACCTACGAGCAGTACTTC. It specifies CASSLVQTYEQYF.

CDR3 loop: CAIRPGQDSYEQYF. The DNA for the CDR3 is TGTGCCATCAGACCGGGACAGGACTCCTACGAGCAGTACTTC. This chain joins TRBV10-3 and TRBJ2-7; 8 bases map to TRBD1. The CDR3 runs to 14 residues. Germline lookup yields CDR1 ENHRY and CDR2 SYGVKD. J lost 0 bases, V lost 6 bases, and 4 bases had no gene match.

The chain employs TRBV10-3 and TRBJ2-1, with 9 bases that match TRBD2. The V and J ends lost 5 bases and 10 bases, in that order; junction bases with no gene match: 15. The germline CDR1 and CDR2 sequences are ENHRY and SYGVKD. The CDR3 is made up of 16 amino acids. CDR3 DNA sequence: TGTGCCATCAGTCTCTCAGGACTAGCGTCCGCGGGGGAGCAGTTCTTC. The encoded protein is CAISLSGLASAGEQFF.

The chain joins TRBV30 to TRBJ1-3, with D perhaps TRBD1 (5 bases). Germline values: CDR1 GTSNPN, CDR2 SVGIG (reference sequence). Trimming removed 5 bases from V and 7 bases from J, with 12 bases in between. The CDR3 loop spans 12 amino acids. The CDR3 nucleotides read TGTGCCTGGGCGCAGGGAATTAACACCATATATTTT. Translating gives CAWAQGINTIYF.

The chain has TRBV5-1 and TRBJ1-1; D call uncertain. Between the trimmed V and J ends, which lost 4 bases and 4 bases, there was a span of 8 bases. The germline CDR1 and CDR2 sequences are SGHRS and YFSETQ. The CDR3 is 12 residues long. Written as DNA, the CDR3 is TGCGCCAGCAGCCCGTCGGGCACTGAAGCTTTCTTT. Translation gives CASSPSGTEAFF.

This chain links TRBV28 with TRBJ2-7; TRBD2 is a possible D gene (6 bases). The V gene's germline CDR1 is MDHEN and CDR2 SYDVKM. Trimming pared 2 bases from V and 4 bases from J, leaving 9 bases between. The CDR3 runs 13 residues. The CDR3 DNA reads as TGTGCCAGCAGTTTAGCGGGGCCGTACGAGCAGTACTTC. Amino acid sequence: CASSLAGPYEQYF.

The chain couples TRBV4-1 to TRBJ2-3; tentatively, D is TRBD1 (6 bases). From germline, CDR1 is MGHRA and CDR2 YSYEKL. This CDR3 has 16 amino acids. V lost 8 bases and J 2 bases, leaving 20 bases between the germline ends. CDR3 in amino acids: CASERTGTSSTDTQYF. The CDR3 nucleotides read TGCGCCAGCGAACGGACTGGGACATCCTCCACAGATACGCAGTATTTT.

This chain uses TRBV6-1 with TRBJ2-3; a weak D match, TRBD1 (6 bases). This CDR3 is built from 17 residues. The germline gives CDR1 MNHNS, CDR2 SASEGT. V was cut by 2 bases and J by 8 bases, with 23 bases left in between. CDR3 protein: CASSESVGAGRSVTQYF. The CDR3 coding sequence is TGTGCCAGCAGTGAATCGGTGGGGGCAGGTCGAAGTGTTACGCAGTATTTT.

This chain joins TRBV5-4 and TRBJ2-5, with a possible D match to TRBD2 (7 bases). This CDR3 is 16 amino acids long. Germline lookup yields CDR1 SGHNT and CDR2 YYREEE (reference sequence). The V end was cut by 3 bases, the J end by 3 bases, with 18 bases between. The CDR3 spells CASSWGGPASKETQYF. The CDR3 bases are TGTGCCAGCAGCTGGGGGGGGCCCGCGTCGAAAGAGACCCAGTACTTC.

This clone has just one count. The chain joins TRBV5-1 to TRBJ2-3, with D possibly TRBD2 on 6 matching bases. In germline, CDR1 is SGHRS, CDR2 YFSETQ. The CDR3 sequence is 14 residues long. The V end was cut by 4 bases, the J end by 4 bases, with 13 bases between. CDR3 amino acids: CASSGGTFPDTQYF. Written as DNA, the CDR3 is TGCGCCAGCAGCGGGGGGACCTTCCCAGATACGCAGTATTTT.